Detailed here is one TCR beta chain. No cognate antigen has been identified for it. The record has no base qualities; no much larger clone is one base away. Trimming leaves V shorter by 3 bases and J shorter by 10 bases, with the junction holding 7 bases beyond the gene matches. The CDR3, cysteine through phenylalanine, is 15 amino acids long. Kept here is only the CDR3 DNA, which spans 45 bases and is read in frame from base 1. Per the germline V gene, SGDLS is the CDR1 and YYNGEE is the CDR2. Genomic DNA underwent TCRB CDR3 sequencing using the immunoSEQ assay. In the paper's pipeline: Nothing other than productive TCRB rearrangements was included in the analyses. Clonality was expressed as a Shannon entropy-based productive clonality index, with each clone defined by a unique TCRB CDR3 sequence. Repertoire overlap between two samples was calculated from the template counts of each clone relative to total templates per sample. A correlation with a Spearman r of roughly 0.6 was found between V-gene usage by flow cytometry and V-gene usage by TCRB sequencing. TCRdb obtained this table from immuneACCESS and retained in-frame rearrangements with V and J assigned. These tables miss some clones; where compared with another copy, unresolved V genes account for less than half of the shortfall, and the remainder is unexplained. V and J calls and clone size follow that table, whereas D and trimming were derived from the DNA. The sample table contains 35,000 to 40,000 clones; only one count was recorded for more than 80% of them. The ten largest make up approximately 3.2% of the sample.

The data were taken from a study of somatic mutations in cytotoxic T cells in rheumatoid arthritis (dated by TCRdb to about 2017). Regarding the complete study: Sorted V beta1+ cells also underwent TCRB sequencing, and some V beta antibody-stained T-cell populations were flow-sorted at nearly 100% purity on a FACSAria II or Sony SH800. TCRB deep sequencing was performed for some 60 rheumatoid arthritis patients and 20 healthy controls. Whether expanded CD8+ T-cell clones in untreated, newly diagnosed rheumatoid arthritis carry somatic mutations was the study question, and clonality was characterized with TCRB deep sequencing. Median age was essentially the same in the patient group and the control group.

The 20 or so healthy controls were blood donors whose buffy coats were used; they had a median age of approximately 61 years (range roughly 21-80), and 45% to 65% were female. Flow cytometry confirmed the purity of CD4+ and CD8+ cells that had been isolated by positive magnetic bead selection on an AutoMACS. Isolation of peripheral blood mononuclear cells was done through Ficoll-Paque PLUS density gradient separation. DNA was extracted from CD4-enriched, CD8-enriched or PBMC samples with Nucleospin Tissue or Tissue XS kits and quantified with a Qubit 2.0 fluorometer. The investigation overall reported the following: An increase of CD8+ clonality with age was seen in patients (Spearman r ≈ 0.49) but not in healthy controls. The largest CD8+ clone made up more than 20% of CD8+ cells in 8 of 65 patients, and blood and synovial fluid shared several identical CD8+ TCRB sequences. It was unknown which antigens the expanded CD8+ clones targeted, and their absence from virus-specific databases did not exclude viral specificity. The slight underrepresentation of TRBV07 in patients was not corrected for multiple comparisons. There was no significant difference in CD8+ T-cell clonality between rheumatoid arthritis patients and age-matched healthy controls.

The rearrangement joined TRBV9 to TRBJ2-1; 13 nucleotides in the junction match TRBD2. The material sequenced was CD8+ T cells sorted from blood. This TCR derives from a middle-aged man in good health. The nucleotide sequence reads TGTGCCAGCAGCGCGCCGGGACTAGCGGGAAAGGAGCAGTTCTTC. It translates to CASSAPGLAGKEQFF.